This T cell receptor beta chain was recorded in a study of cytomegalovirus exposure and HLA in healthy donors. Study-wide results and caveats: Across donors, most TCRs were seen rarely, yet some public ones were widespread. Most CMV-associated TCR beta chains appeared HLA-restricted in a later analysis. Productive rates of about 87% or about 30% were seen for most TCR beta V segments in an earlier analysis. Accurate prediction of HLA-A and HLA-B alleles (for most subjects) was reportedly achieved from TCR beta sequences.

As concerns this clone: Its antigen remains unidentified.

60 Vbeta and 13 Jbeta primers were used in PCR. The data were produced by immunoSEQ multiplex PCR, yet TCRdb's version contains in-frame clones alone and is incomplete. The top ten clones hold approximately 2.4% of a sample with 90,000 to 120,000 clones, about 84% of them seen once. The V gene end was trimmed by 6 bases and the J gene end by 2 bases; junction bases not matched to a gene: 4. CDR1 is LNHDA and CDR2 is SQIVND in the germline V gene (reference sequence). There are 14 residues in the CDR3. The chain joins TRBV19 to TRBJ2-5, with 9 bases that match TRBD2. Material: PBMCs. The sequence was obtained from a man aged 25-45 years in good health and CMV-seronegative. Written as DNA, the CDR3 is TGTGCCAGTAGCCGGACTAGCGCTCAAGAGACCCAGTACTTC. Protein: CASSRTSAQETQYF.